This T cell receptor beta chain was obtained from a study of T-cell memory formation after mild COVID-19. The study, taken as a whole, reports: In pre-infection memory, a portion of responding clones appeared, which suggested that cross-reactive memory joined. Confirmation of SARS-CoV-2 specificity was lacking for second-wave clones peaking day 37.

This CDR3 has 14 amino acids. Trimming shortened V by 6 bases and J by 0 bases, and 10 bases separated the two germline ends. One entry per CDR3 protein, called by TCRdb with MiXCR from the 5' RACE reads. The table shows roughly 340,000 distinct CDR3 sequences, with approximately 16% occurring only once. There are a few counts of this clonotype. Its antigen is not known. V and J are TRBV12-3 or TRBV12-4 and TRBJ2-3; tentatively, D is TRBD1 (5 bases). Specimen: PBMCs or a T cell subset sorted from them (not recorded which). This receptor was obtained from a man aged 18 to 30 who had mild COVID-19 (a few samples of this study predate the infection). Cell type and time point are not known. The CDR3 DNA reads TGTGCCAGCAGCCTACAGGATAGCACAGATACGCAGTATTTT. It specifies CASSLQDSTDTQYF.